Detailed here is one T cell receptor beta chain. Per germline, CDR1 SNHLY and CDR2 FYNNEI. CDR3 length: 17 residues. The ends were cut back, 0 bases at V and 3 bases at J, with 12 bases in the middle. These data come from a study of blood T cell repertoires in COVID-19. Looking at the study overall: Spain, Italy and the United States supplied samples that represented acute and convalescent COVID-19.

Original data processing: Amplified reference gene primers provided the basis for estimating nucleated cell counts. TCRdb's table, derived via immunoSEQ multiplex PCR, lists solely in-frame clones and lacks some. Clone size and V and J calls were adopted from that table, with D and trimming inferred from the DNA. The sample carries roughly 13,000 clones, approximately 92% recorded once. This clonotype was sampled from a human donor in a cohort sampled during active COVID-19. Sequencing was carried out using peripheral blood. The genes are TRBV2 and TRBJ1-6; D uncertain. The CDR3 DNA follows: TGTGCCAGCAGTGAAGCGGGAGGGCCGGGCTATAATTCACCCCTCCACTTT. This codes for CASSEAGGPGYNSPLHF.